These 29 T cell receptor beta chains were all obtained from the same sample, sequenced in a study of blood T cell repertoires in COVID-19. Repertoires were generated with immunoSEQ multiplex PCR, while TCRdb's copy carries only in-frame clones and drops some. The sample holds 80,000 or so clones, roughly nine tenths seen once. The sequencing sample was made of peripheral blood. All receptors derive from a woman aged 50 to 65 in a cohort sampled during active COVID-19.

The chain couples TRBV15 to TRBJ2-4, with 10 bases lining up with TRBD2. J gave up 0 bases and V 1 base, and 3 bases lay outside the gene matches. CDR3 length: 17 residues. CDR1 is LNHNV and CDR2 is YYDKDF in the germline V gene (reference sequence). CDR3 in DNA: TGTGCCACCAGCAGAGGACTAGCGGGTTCAGCCAAAAACATTCAGTACTTC. It yields the protein CATSRGLAGSAKNIQYF.

This chain links TRBV5-4 with TRBJ2-3, with D possibly TRBD2 on 6 matching bases. The CDR3 runs 15 residues. In germline, CDR1 is SGHNT, CDR2 YYREEE (reference sequence). Trimming pared 4 bases from V and 4 bases from J, leaving 16 bases between. CDR3 protein: CASSPGTPRADTQYF. As DNA, the CDR3 is TGTGCCAGCAGCCCTGGGACTCCCCGAGCAGATACGCAGTATTTT.

The chain has TRBV7-2 and TRBJ2-5; weak D call: TRBD1 (6 bases). The CDR3 is 13 residues long. Germline lookup yields CDR1 SGHTA and CDR2 FQGNSA. Trimming removed 5 bases at V and 5 bases at J, with 12 bases between. In DNA, the CDR3 is TGTGCCAGCAGCCAGGGGTGGGACGAGACCCAGTACTTC. The encoded protein is CASSQGWDETQYF. The whole variable domain, filled in from reference TRBV7-2 and TRBJ2-5, reads GAGVSQSPSNKVTEKGKDVELRCDPISGHTALYWYRQSLGQGLEFLIYFQGNSAPDKSGLPSDRFSAERTGGSVSTLTIQRTQQEDSAVYLCASSQGWDETQYFGPGTRLLVL.

CDR3 amino acids: CASSPLGTGGAGELFF. The CDR3 coding sequence is TGTGCCAGCAGCCCCCTCGGGACAGGGGGGGCCGGGGAGCTGTTTTTT. The V and J genes are TRBV3-1 (or the pseudogene TRBV3-2) and TRBJ2-2; 11 bases line up with TRBD1. CDR1 LGHDT and CDR2 YNNKEL come from the germline V gene (reference sequence). The V and J ends lost 4 bases and 6 bases, in that order; junction bases with no gene match: 7. The CDR3 runs 16 residues.

The chain uses TRBV27 and TRBJ1-1; no clear D gene. Deletions cut 2 bases from V and 5 bases from J, with 27 bases between. The CDR3 spans 19 residues. The germline CDR1 and CDR2 sequences are MNHEY and SMNVEV (reference sequence). This chain's CDR3 is CASSLRPRGRIGVNTEAFF. CDR3 nucleotides: TGTGCCAGCAGTTTACGCCCACGGGGTCGGATTGGAGTAAATACTGAAGCTTTCTTT.

The genes are TRBV5-5 and TRBJ2-1; 10 bases are shared with TRBD1. The CDR3 totals 15 residues. The V and J ends lost 4 bases and 8 bases, in that order; junction bases with no gene match: 9. Germline CDR1 reads SGHKS; CDR2 reads YYEKEE (reference sequence). CDR3 sequence (DNA): TGTGCCAGCAGCGCGAGCGGGACAGGGGACCATGAGCAGTTCTTC. This translates into CASSASGTGDHEQFF.

The chain recombines TRBV7-9 with TRBJ2-7, with TRBD1 matching over 7 bases. Germline assignment: CDR1 SEHNR and CDR2 FQNEAQ (reference sequence). The CDR3 consists of 14 residues. The junction had 6 bases not matched to a gene; V was cut back by 4 bases and J by 3 bases. The CDR3 sequence is CASSSVWDSYEQYF. DNA of the CDR3: TGTGCCAGCAGCTCGGTGTGGGACAGCTACGAGCAGTACTTC.

The genes are TRBV3-1 (or the pseudogene TRBV3-2) and TRBJ1-6, with 7 bases fitting TRBD1. The CDR3 has 16 amino acids. Looked up from germline, CDR1 is LGHDT and CDR2 is YNNKEL (reference sequence). The J segment lost 6 bases and the V segment lost 4 bases, leaving 9 bases of the junction unmatched. The CDR3 sequence is CASSRAQGQGNSPLHF. CDR3 coding DNA: TGTGCCAGCAGCCGAGCACAGGGGCAGGGTAATTCACCCCTCCACTTT.

This clone was recorded once. The chain combines TRBV19 with TRBJ2-2; D gene ambiguous. V shed 6 bases and J shed 3 bases, with 8 bases lying between them. Germline lookup yields CDR1 LNHDA and CDR2 SQIVND (reference sequence). This CDR3 is 13 amino acids long. CDR3 sequence reads: CASRHFYTGELFF. The CDR3, as DNA: TGTGCCAGTAGGCACTTCTACACCGGGGAGCTGTTTTTT.

The chain has TRBV18 and TRBJ1-4; D is unclear. V lost 5 bases and J 2 bases, leaving 6 bases between the germline ends. Germline V gene lookup returns CDR1 KGHSH and CDR2 LQKENI. The CDR3 has 13 residues. The DNA of the CDR3 is TGTGCCAGCTCAGGAGGGACTAATGAAAAACTGTTTTTT. As protein: CASSGGTNEKLFF.

The chain links TRBV4-2 to TRBJ1-1; D not resolved. The germline V gene has CDR1 LGHNA and CDR2 YNFKEQ. V was trimmed by 5 bases and J by 1 base, leaving 14 bases between them. CDR3 length: 15 residues. As DNA, the CDR3 is TGTGCCAGCAGCGAAATTACAGCACCGAACACTGAAGCTTTCTTT. It codes for CASSEITAPNTEAFF.

This sequence joins TRBV4-1 and TRBJ2-3, with D possibly TRBD2 on 5 matching bases. Trimming stripped 6 bases from V and 2 bases from J, with 15 bases between. The germline V gene encodes CDR1 MGHRA and CDR2 YSYEKL. The CDR3 loop spans 15 amino acids. CDR3 amino acids: CASRHQAVTTDTQYF. Written as DNA, the CDR3 is TGCGCCAGCAGGCACCAAGCGGTAACCACAGATACGCAGTATTTT.

This rearrangement joins TRBV7-6 to TRBJ2-1, with 8 bases that match TRBD2. The J segment lost 3 bases and the V segment lost 2 bases, leaving 12 bases of the junction unmatched. This CDR3 region has 18 residues. Germline V lookup: CDR1 SGHVS, CDR2 FNYEAQ. The CDR3 region has the DNA TGTGCCAGCAGCTTAAGGCCGAAAAGCGGGAGACTCTACAATGAGCAGTTCTTC. It encodes CASSLRPKSGRLYNEQFF.

The genes are TRBV29-1 and TRBJ2-5, with D possibly TRBD1 on 6 matching bases. V shed 6 bases and J shed 3 bases, with 11 bases lying between them. Germline V lookup: CDR1 SQVTM, CDR2 ANQGSEA. The length of the CDR3 is 12 residues. CDR3 DNA sequence: TGCAGCGTCGCGAGGACAGAAGAGACCCAGTACTTC. Residues: CSVARTEETQYF.

This chain connects TRBV28 to TRBJ1-4; the match to TRBD1 covers 10 bases. The CDR3 runs to 15 residues. J was trimmed by 7 bases and V by 6 bases; bases with no gene match: 8. Germline V gene lookup returns CDR1 MDHEN and CDR2 SYDVKM. Here the CDR3 DNA reads TGTGCCAGCAGCCGTGACAGGGGGCTTGGTGAAAAACTGTTTTTT. This sequence encodes CASSRDRGLGEKLFF.

The CDR3 reads CASSLDSSPYEQYF. DNA of the CDR3: TGTGCCAGCAGCCTGGACAGTTCTCCCTACGAGCAGTACTTC. The chain is built from TRBV27 and TRBJ2-7; D possibly corresponds to TRBD1 (6 bases). V was trimmed by 6 bases and J by 2 bases, leaving 14 bases between them. Germline loops: CDR1 MNHEY, CDR2 SMNVEV (reference sequence). The CDR3 consists of 14 residues.

The chain uses TRBV16 and TRBJ2-7; D is perhaps TRBD2 (5 bases). V lost 4 bases and J 7 bases, leaving 20 bases between the germline ends. The CDR3 extends over 15 amino acids. CDR1 KGHSY and CDR2 FQNENV come from the germline V gene. The CDR3 nucleotides read TGTGCCAGCAGCCCCCCCCTGGGCCCGAGAGGGGAGCAGTACTTC. Residues: CASSPPLGPRGEQYF.

This chain links TRBV4-1 with TRBJ2-7, with 7 bases aligning to TRBD1. There are 15 residues in the CDR3. CDR1 and CDR2 from the germline V gene are MGHRA and YSYEKL. Trimming took 0 bases from V and 2 from J; bases not matched to a gene: 4. CDR3 in amino acids: CASSQDWTGAYEQYF. CDR3 bases: TGCGCCAGCAGCCAAGATTGGACAGGAGCCTACGAGCAGTACTTC.

J is TRBJ1-6 and V is TRBV10-3, with a weak D call TRBD1 (5 bases). Germline loops: CDR1 ENHRY, CDR2 SYGVKD. V gave up 6 bases and J gave up 0 bases, with 9 bases separating them. The CDR3 is 15 amino acids. This chain's CDR3 is CAISRDSSYNSPLHF. The CDR3 DNA is TGTGCCATCAGCCGAGACAGCTCCTATAATTCACCCCTCCACTTT.

This clone was recorded once. The genes are TRBV5-1 and TRBJ2-3; 7 bases agree with TRBD2. Per germline, CDR1 SGHRS and CDR2 YFSETQ. Trimming took 0 bases from V and 2 from J; bases not matched to a gene: 6. The CDR3 sequence is 16 residues long. In DNA form, the CDR3 reads TGCGCCAGCAGCTTGGTTGCTAGCGGACCCACAGATACGCAGTATTTT. This sequence encodes CASSLVASGPTDTQYF.

This clone is a singleton in its sample. V usage is TRBV7-9 and J usage is TRBJ2-1; TRBD2 matches at 9 bases. This CDR3 has 16 residues. The germline V gene has CDR1 SEHNR and CDR2 FQNEAQ (reference sequence). With V trimmed by 0 bases and J by 5 bases, 5 bases remained unmatched. The CDR3 protein is CASSLAKRGVHNEQFF. The CDR3, as DNA: TGTGCCAGCAGCTTAGCGAAGCGGGGGGTCCACAATGAGCAGTTCTTC.

This clone was found once. This chain links TRBV4-2 with TRBJ1-2; 9 bases map to TRBD1. From germline, CDR1 is LGHNA and CDR2 YNFKEQ. Losses at the gene ends were 0 bases for V and 5 bases for J; bases not matched to a gene: 4. The CDR3 has 15 residues. The CDR3 coding sequence is TGTGCCAGCAGCCAAGATTTAGGACAGGGGTATGGCTACACCTTC. Amino acid sequence: CASSQDLGQGYGYTF.

In its sample, this clone was seen once. J is TRBJ1-2 and V is TRBV5-6; 8 nucleotides agree with TRBD1. Germline CDR1 is SGHDT and CDR2 is YYEEEE. CDR3 length: 13 amino acids. J lost 2 bases, V lost 4 bases, and 1 base had no gene match. CDR3 nucleotides: TGTGCCAGCAGCCACAGGGGGAACTATGGCTACACCTTC. It specifies CASSHRGNYGYTF.

The CDR3 DNA follows: TGTGCCACCAGCGCCCATTCACAGGGTTTGCCGGGGGAGCTGTTTTTT. Translated: CATSAHSQGLPGELFF. The chain joins TRBV10-3 to TRBJ2-2, with a weak D call TRBD1 (6 bases). The CDR3 totals 16 residues. Germline V gene lookup returns CDR1 ENHRY and CDR2 SYGVKD. V was trimmed by 10 bases and J by 8 bases, leaving 26 bases between them.

The V call is TRBV5-4, the J call TRBJ1-1; the match to TRBD1 covers 8 bases. CDR1 SGHNT and CDR2 YYREEE come from the germline V gene (reference sequence). The CDR3 has 12 amino acids. V trimming: 0 bases; J trimming: 10 bases; junction bases outside the gene matches: 2. CDR3 nucleotide sequence: TGTGCCAGCAGCTTGGGGACAGGGCCAGCTTTCTTT. Residues: CASSLGTGPAFF.

V gene TRBV18 combines with J gene TRBJ2-5; D unresolved. CDR1 KGHSH and CDR2 LQKENI come from the germline V gene. The ends were cut back, 3 bases at V and 0 bases at J, with 8 bases in the middle. The CDR3 is 14 residues long. The CDR3, as DNA: TGTGCCAGCTCACCTTACCACAACCAAGAGACCCAGTACTTC. Its translation is CASSPYHNQETQYF.

The chain uses TRBV7-9 and TRBJ2-7; D unresolved. CDR1 and CDR2 (germline): SEHNR, FQNEAQ (reference sequence). CDR3 length: 14 residues. With 5 bases removed from V and 1 base from J, the gap between germline ends came to 12 bases. The CDR3 DNA is TGTGCCAGCAGCGAAAGAGGCATTTCCTACGAGCAGTACTTC. This gives the protein CASSERGISYEQYF.

The chain recombines TRBV27 with TRBJ1-4; TRBD1 agrees at 10 bases. This CDR3 contains 15 residues. The germline V gene has CDR1 MNHEY and CDR2 SMNVEV (reference sequence). The J segment lost 12 bases and the V segment lost 7 bases, leaving 14 bases of the junction unmatched. The CDR3 reads CASIWHGTGARELFF. In DNA, the CDR3 is TGTGCCAGCATCTGGCACGGGACAGGGGCGCGGGAACTGTTTTTT.

The chain recombines TRBV5-4 with TRBJ2-7, with 13 bases matching TRBD2. The germline V gene encodes CDR1 SGHNT and CDR2 YYREEE (reference sequence). Unmatched junction bases numbered 4, after V lost 4 bases and J lost 3 bases. This CDR3 comprises 15 residues. The CDR3: CASSPRLAGGYEQYF. The CDR3 region has the DNA TGTGCCAGCAGCCCTCGACTAGCGGGAGGCTACGAGCAGTACTTC.